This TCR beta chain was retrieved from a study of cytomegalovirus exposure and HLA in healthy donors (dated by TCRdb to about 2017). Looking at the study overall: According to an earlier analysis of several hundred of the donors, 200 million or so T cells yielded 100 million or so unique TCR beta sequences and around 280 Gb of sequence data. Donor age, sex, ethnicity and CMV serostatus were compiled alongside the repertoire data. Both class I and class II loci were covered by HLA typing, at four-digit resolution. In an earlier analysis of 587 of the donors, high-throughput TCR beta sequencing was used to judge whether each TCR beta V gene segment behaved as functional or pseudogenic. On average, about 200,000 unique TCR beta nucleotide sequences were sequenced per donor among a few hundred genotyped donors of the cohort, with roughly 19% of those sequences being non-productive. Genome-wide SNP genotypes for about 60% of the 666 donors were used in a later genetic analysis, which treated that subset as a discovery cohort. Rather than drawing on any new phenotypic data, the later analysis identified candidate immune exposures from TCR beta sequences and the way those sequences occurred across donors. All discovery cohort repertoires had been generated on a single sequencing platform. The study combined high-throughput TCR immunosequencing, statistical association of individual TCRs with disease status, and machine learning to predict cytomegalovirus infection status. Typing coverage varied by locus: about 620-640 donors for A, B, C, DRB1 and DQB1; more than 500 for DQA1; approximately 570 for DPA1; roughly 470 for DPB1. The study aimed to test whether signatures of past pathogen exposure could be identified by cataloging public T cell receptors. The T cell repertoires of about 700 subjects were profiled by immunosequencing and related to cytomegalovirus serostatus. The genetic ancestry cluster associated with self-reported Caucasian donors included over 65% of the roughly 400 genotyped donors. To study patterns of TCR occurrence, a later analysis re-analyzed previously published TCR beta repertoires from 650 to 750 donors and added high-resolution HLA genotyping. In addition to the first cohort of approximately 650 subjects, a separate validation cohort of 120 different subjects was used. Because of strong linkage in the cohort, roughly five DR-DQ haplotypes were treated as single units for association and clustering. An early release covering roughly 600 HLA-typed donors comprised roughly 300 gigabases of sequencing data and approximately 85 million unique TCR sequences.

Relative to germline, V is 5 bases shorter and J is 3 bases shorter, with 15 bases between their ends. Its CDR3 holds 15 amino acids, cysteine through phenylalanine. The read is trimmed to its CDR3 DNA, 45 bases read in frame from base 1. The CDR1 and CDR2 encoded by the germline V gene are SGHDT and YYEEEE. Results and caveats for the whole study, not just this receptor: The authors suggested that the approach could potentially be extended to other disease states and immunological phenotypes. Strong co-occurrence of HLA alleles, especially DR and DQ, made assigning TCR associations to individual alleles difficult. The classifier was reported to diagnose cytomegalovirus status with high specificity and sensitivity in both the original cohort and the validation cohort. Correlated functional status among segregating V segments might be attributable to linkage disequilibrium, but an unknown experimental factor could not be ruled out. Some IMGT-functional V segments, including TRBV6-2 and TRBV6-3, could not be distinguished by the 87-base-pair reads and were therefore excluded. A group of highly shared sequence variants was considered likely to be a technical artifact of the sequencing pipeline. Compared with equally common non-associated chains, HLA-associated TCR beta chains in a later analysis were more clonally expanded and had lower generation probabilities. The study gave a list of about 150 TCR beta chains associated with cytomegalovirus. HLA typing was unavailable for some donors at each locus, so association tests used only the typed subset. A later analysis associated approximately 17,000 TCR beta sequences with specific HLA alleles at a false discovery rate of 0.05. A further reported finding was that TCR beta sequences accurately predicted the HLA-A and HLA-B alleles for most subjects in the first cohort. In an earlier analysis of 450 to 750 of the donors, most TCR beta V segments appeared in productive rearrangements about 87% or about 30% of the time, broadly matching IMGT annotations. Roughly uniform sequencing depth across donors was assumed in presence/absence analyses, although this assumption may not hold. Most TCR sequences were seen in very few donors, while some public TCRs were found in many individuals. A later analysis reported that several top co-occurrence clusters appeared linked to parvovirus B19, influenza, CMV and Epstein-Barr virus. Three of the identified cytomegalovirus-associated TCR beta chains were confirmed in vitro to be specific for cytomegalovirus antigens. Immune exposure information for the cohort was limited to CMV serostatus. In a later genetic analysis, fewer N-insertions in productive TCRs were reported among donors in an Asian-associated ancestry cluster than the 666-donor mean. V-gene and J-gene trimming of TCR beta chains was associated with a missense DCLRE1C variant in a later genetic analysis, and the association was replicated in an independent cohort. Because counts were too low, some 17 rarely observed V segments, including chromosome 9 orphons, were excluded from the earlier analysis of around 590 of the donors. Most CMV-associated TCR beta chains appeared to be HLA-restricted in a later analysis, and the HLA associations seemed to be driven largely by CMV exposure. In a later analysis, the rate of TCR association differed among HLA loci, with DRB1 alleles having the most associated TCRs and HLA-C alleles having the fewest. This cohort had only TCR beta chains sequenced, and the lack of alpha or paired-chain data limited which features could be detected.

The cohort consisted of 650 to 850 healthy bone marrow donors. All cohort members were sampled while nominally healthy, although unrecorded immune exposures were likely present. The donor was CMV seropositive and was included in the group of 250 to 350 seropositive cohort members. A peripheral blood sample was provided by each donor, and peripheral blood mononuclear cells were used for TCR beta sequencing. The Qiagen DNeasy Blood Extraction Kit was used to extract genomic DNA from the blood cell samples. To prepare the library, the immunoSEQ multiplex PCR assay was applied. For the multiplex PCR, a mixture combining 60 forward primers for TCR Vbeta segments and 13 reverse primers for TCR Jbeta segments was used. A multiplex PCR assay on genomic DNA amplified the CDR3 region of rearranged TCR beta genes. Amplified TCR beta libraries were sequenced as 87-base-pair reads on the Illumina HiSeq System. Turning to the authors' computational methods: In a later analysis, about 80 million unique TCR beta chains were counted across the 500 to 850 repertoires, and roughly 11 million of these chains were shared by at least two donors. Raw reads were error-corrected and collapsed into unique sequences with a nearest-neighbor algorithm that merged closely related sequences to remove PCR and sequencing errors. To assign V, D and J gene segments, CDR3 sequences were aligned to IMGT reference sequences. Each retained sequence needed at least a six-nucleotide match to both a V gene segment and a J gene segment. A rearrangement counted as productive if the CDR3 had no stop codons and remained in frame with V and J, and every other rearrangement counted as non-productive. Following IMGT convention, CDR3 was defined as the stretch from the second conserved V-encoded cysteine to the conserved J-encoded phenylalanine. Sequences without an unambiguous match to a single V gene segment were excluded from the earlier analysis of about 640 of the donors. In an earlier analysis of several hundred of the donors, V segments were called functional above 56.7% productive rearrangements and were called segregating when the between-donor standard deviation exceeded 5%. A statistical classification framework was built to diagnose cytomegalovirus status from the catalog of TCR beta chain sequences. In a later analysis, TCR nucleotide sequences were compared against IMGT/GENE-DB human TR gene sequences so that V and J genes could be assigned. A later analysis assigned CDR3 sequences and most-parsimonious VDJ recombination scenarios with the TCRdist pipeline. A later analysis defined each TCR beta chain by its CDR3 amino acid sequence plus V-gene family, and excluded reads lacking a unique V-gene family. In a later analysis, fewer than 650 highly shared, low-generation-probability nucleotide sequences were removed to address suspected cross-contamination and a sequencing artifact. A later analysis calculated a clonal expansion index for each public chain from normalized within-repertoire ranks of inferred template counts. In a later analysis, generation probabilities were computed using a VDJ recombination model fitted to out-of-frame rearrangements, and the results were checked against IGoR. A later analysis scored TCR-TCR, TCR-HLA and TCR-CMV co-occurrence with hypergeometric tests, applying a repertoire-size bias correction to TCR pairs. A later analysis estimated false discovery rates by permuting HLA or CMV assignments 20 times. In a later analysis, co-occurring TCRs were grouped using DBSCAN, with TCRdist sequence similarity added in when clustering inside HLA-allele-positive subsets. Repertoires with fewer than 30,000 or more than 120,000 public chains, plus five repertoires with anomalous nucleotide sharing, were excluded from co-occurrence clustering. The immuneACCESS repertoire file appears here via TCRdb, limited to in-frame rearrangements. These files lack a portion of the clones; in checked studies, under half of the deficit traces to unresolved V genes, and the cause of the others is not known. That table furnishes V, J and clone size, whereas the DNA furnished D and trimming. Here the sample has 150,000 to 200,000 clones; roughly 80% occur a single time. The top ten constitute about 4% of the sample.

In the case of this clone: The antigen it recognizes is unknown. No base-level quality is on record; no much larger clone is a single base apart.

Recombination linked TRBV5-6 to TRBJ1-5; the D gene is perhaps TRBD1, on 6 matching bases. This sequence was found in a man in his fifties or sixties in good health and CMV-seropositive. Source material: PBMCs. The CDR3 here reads CASRGQTLFNQPQHF. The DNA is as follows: TGTGCCAGCAGAGGACAGACCTTATTCAATCAGCCCCAGCATTTT.